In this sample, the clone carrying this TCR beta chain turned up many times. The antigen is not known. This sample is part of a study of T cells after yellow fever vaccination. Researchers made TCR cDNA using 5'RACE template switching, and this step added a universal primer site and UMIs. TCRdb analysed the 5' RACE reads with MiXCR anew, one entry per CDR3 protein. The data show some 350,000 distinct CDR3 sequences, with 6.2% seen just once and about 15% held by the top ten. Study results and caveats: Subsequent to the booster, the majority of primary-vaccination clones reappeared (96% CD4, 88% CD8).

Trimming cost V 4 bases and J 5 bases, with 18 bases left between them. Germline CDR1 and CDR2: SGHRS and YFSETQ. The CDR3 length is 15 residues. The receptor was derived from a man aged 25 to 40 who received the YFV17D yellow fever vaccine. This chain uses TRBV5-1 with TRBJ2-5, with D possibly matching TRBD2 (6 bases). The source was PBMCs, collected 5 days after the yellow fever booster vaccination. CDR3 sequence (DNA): TGCGCCAGCAGCCGAGAGCGGGCAGGCGGGGAGACCCAGTACTTC. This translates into CASSRERAGGETQYF.